This T cell receptor (beta chain) was found in a study of vaccination effects on CD4 cells after COVID-19. Study in general: The cohort was immunized with two doses of either the BNT162b2 or mRNA-1273 vaccine.

Prior to sequencing, the ViraFEST assay stimulated PBMC with viral peptide pools, which expanded the antigen-specific CD4+ T cells. CD4+ T cell isolation took place after less than 13 days of culture. Neither prior SARS-CoV-2 infection nor positive nucleocapsid antibodies were present in the vaccine recipients. After fewer than 2.5 million PBMC were placed in each well, they were cultured with about 10 IU/ml IL-2 and roughly 10 ug/ml peptides. This clone was seen a handful of times. Its antigen is unknown. Clones were read by immunoSEQ multiplex PCR, and TCRdb kept only the in-frame ones, dropping some. The table shows tens of thousands of clones, with around 77% occurring only once. This clonotype was sampled from a human donor who received a COVID-19 vaccine. The specimen comprised CD4+ T cells from PBMCs cultured with HCoV-NL63 spike peptides, sampled before COVID-19 vaccination.

CDR3 DNA: TGTGCCAGTAGCGGATCATGGGGGAGGGGAGAGTATGGCTACACCTTC. It translates to CASSGSWGRGEYGYTF. This rearrangement joins TRBV19 to TRBJ1-2, with TRBD1 as a possible D gene (5 bases). Germline CDR1 is LNHDA and CDR2 is SQIVND (reference sequence). The CDR3 extends over 16 amino acids. V gave up 6 bases and J gave up 5 bases, with 22 bases separating them. Together with reference TRBV19 and TRBJ1-2, the CDR3 gives the full variable domain: DGGITQSPKYLFRKEGQNVTLSCEQNLNHDAMYWYRQDPGQGLRLIYYSQIVNDFQKGDIAEGYSVSREKKESFPLTVTSAQKNPTAFYLCASSGSWGRGEYGYTFGSGTRLTVV.